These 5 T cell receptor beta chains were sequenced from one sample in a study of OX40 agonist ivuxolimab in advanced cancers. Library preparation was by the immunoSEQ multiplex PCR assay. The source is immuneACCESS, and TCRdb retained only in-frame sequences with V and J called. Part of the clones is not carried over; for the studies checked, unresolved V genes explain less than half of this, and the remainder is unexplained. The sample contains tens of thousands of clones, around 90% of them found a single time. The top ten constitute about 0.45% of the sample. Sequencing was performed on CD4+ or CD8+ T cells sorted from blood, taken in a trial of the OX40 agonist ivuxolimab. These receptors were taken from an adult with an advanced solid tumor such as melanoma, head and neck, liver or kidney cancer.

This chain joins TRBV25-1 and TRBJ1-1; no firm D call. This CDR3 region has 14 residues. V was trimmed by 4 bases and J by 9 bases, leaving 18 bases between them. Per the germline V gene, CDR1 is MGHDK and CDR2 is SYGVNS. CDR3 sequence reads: CASSGPGSAAQAFF. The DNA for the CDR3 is TGTGCCAGCAGTGGTCCAGGATCGGCCGCCCAAGCTTTCTTT.

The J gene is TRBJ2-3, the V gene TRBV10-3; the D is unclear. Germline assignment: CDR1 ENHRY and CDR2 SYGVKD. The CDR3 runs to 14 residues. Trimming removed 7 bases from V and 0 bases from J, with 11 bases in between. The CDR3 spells CAINSGVSTDTQYF. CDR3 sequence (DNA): TGTGCCATCAACAGTGGGGTTAGCACAGATACGCAGTATTTT.

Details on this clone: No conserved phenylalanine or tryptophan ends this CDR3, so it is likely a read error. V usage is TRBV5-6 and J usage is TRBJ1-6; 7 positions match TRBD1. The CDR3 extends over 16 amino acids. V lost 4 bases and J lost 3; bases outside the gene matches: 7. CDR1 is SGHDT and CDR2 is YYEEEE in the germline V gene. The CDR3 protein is CASSPAGQSYNSPLHL. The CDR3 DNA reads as TGTGCCAGCAGCCCGGCGGGACAGAGCTATAATTCACCCCTCCACCTT.

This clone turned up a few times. The CDR3 loop is CASSRGSYNSEQFF. CDR3 sequence (DNA): TGTGCCAGCTCTCGGGGGTCTTACAATTCTGAGCAGTTCTTC. The V gene is TRBV18, the J gene TRBJ2-1; tentatively, D is TRBD2 (6 bases). The CDR3 contains 14 residues. Trimming removed 6 bases from V and 9 bases from J, with 18 bases in between. The germline V gene has CDR1 KGHSH and CDR2 LQKENI.

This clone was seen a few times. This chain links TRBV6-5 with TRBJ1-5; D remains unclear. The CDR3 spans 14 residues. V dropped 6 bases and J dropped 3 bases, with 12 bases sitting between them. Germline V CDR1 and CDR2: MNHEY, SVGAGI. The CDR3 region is CASSPHLINQPQHF. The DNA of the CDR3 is TGTGCCAGCAGCCCTCACCTGATCAATCAGCCCCAGCATTTT.